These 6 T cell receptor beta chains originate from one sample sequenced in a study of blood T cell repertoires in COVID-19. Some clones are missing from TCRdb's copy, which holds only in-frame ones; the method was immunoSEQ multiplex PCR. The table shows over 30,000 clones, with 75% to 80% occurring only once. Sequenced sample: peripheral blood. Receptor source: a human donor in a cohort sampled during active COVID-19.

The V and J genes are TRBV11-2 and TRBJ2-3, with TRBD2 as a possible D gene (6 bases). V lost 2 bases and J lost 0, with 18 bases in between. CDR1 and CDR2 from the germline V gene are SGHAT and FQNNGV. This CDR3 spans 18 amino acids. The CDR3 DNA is TGTGCCAGCAGCTTAAAACCCCGGTTAGCGGAAAGCACAGATACGCAGTATTTT. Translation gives CASSLKPRLAESTDTQYF.

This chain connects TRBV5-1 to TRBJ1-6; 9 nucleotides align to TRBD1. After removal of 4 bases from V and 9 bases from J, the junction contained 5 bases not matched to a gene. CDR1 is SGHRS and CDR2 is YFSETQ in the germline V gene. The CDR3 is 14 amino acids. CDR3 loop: CASSPGTGLSPLHF. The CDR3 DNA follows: TGCGCCAGCAGCCCCGGGACAGGGCTTTCACCCCTCCACTTT.

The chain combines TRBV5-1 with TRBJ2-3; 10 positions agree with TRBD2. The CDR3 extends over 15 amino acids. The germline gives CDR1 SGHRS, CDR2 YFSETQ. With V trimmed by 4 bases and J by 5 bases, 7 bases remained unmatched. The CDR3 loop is CASSMPGLAIDTQYF. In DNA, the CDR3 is TGCGCCAGCAGCATGCCGGGACTAGCGATAGATACGCAGTATTTT.

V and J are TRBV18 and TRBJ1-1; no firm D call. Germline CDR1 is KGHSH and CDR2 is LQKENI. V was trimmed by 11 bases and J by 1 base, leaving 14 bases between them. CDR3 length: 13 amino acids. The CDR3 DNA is TGTGCCCAAAGCCCACAGCCGAACACTGAAGCTTTCTTT. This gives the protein CAQSPQPNTEAFF.

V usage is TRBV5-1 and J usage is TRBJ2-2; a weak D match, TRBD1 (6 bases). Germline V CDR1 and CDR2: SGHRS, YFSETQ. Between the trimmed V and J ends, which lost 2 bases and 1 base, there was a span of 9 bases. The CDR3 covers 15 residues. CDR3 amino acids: CASSFGTLNTGELFF. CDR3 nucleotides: TGCGCCAGCAGCTTCGGGACATTGAACACCGGGGAGCTGTTTTTT.

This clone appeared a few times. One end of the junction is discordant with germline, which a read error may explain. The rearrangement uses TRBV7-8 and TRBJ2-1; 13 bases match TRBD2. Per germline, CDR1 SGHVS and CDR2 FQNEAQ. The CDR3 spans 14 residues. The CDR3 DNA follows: TGTGCCAGCAGCTTAGGAGGACTAGCGGGAGAGCCTCTCTTC. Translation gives CASSLGGLAGEPLF.